Shown below are 6 T cell receptor beta chains from a single sample sequenced in a study of blood T cell repertoires in COVID-19. Method: immunoSEQ multiplex PCR; TCRdb's copy keeps in-frame clones and lacks some. The data contain 110,000 to 150,000 clones, 85% to 90% of them seen just once; the ten biggest clones take up under 6.5%. The sequencing input was peripheral blood. All receptors come from a human donor in a cohort sampled during active COVID-19.

The chain carries TRBV12-3 or TRBV12-4 and TRBJ1-2, with D uncertain. V gave up 4 bases and J gave up 3 bases, with 9 bases separating them. The CDR3 has 13 residues. CDR3 sequence reads: CASSYILYYGYTF. The CDR3 DNA sequence: TGTGCCAGCAGTTATATTCTCTACTATGGCTACACCTTC.

V and J are TRBV27 and TRBJ1-4; 9 nucleotides match TRBD1. Trimming at V came to 4 bases and at J to 5 bases, leaving 8 bases not matched to a gene. This CDR3 is built from 16 residues. The V gene's germline CDR1 is MNHEY and CDR2 SMNVEV (reference sequence). CDR3 DNA: TGTGCCAGCAGTTGGAAACCCGGGACAGGGAATGAAAAACTGTTTTTT. The encoded protein is CASSWKPGTGNEKLFF.

This chain uses TRBV29-1 with TRBJ2-5; 8 positions agree with TRBD1. Per germline, CDR1 SQVTM and CDR2 ANQGSEA. CDR3 length equals 15 residues. With V trimmed by 5 bases and J by 1 base, 9 bases remained unmatched. The CDR3 loop reads CSVTDRVVSQETQYF. In DNA, the CDR3 is TGCAGCGTTACGGACAGGGTGGTGTCCCAAGAGACCCAGTACTTC.

The chain combines TRBV9 with TRBJ1-3; possible D gene TRBD1, 5 bases. The germline V and J ends were trimmed by 0 bases and 2 bases, with 12 bases remaining between them. Germline V gene lookup returns CDR1 SGDLS and CDR2 YYNGEE. The CDR3 is made up of 16 amino acids. CDR3 loop: CASSVDAQGPGNTIYF. CDR3 nucleotides: TGTGCCAGCAGCGTAGATGCCCAGGGTCCTGGAAACACCATATATTTT.

The rearrangement links TRBV4-2 to TRBJ2-1; 9 bases agree with TRBD2. Germline V lookup: CDR1 LGHNA, CDR2 YNFKEQ. The CDR3 is 19 residues long. V lost 1 base, J lost 6 bases, and 16 bases stayed unmatched. CDR3 loop: CASSQVVAGASPLRNEQFF. The CDR3, as DNA: TGTGCCAGCAGCCAAGTGGTAGCGGGGGCCTCCCCCCTCCGCAATGAGCAGTTCTTC.

The gene calls are TRBV5-1 and TRBJ1-2; 9 nucleotides line up with TRBD1. Germline loops: CDR1 SGHRS, CDR2 YFSETQ. This CDR3 region has 15 residues. Germline trimming cut 0 bases from V and 8 bases from J; bases unmatched to any gene: 8. CDR3 DNA sequence: TGCGCCAGCAGCTTGGGACAGGGGGTTTATAACGGCTACACCTTC. Translating gives CASSLGQGVYNGYTF.